This TCR beta chain was observed in a study of CD8+CD57+ T cells in acquired aplastic anemia. Study at large: Roughly 3.2 ug was the average amount of DNA from sorted CD4+ and CD8+ cells.

Study-level results: Patients showed no significant difference from controls in CD8+ Simpson's diversity.

For CDR3 and TCR beta VDJ profiling, genomic DNA was the template used. One entry per CDR3 protein results from TCRdb running MiXCR on the reads. This sample has 150,000 to 200,000 distinct CDR3 sequences, with roughly 63% found just once. Concerning this clonotype itself: Its cognate antigen is unknown.

Germline V gene lookup returns CDR1 LNHNV and CDR2 YYDKDF (reference sequence). V was pared by 5 bases and J by 2 bases, with 4 bases between. The CDR3 length is 11 residues. The TCR originated in a human donor in good health. The chain has TRBV15 and TRBJ2-7; unclear D gene. Input material: sorted CD4+, CD8+, or CD8+CD57+ T cells (not recorded which) from PBMCs. The CDR3 DNA is TGTGCCACCAGCTCCGCCTACGAGCAGTACTTC. It encodes CATSSAYEQYF.